Given below is one T cell receptor beta chain in context. Antigen specificity is unknown. The CDR3 has 13 residues. Germline-derived CDR1 and CDR2 are DFQATT and SNEGSKA (reference sequence). From 3,500 to 4,000 ng of total RNA, each TCR library was prepared. Nested amplification of TCRalpha and TCRbeta cDNA involved two PCRs of roughly 17 and 9 cycles. TCRdb reprocessed the 5' RACE reads and keeps a single row for each CDR3 protein, giving no DNA. Across approximately 400,000 distinct CDR3 sequences, the top ten clones capture around 2.4% of the sample. The data stem from a study of monozygotic twins with inflammatory bowel disease. General study results and limits: Support for any single strong IBD-associated signal or clonotype was not found.

The chain carries TRBV20-1 and TRBJ1-5; the D call of TRBD1 rests on TCRdb alone, since no DNA is present to check it. This TCR was recovered from a human donor with ulcerative colitis or Crohn's disease, or a healthy co-twin of an affected twin (not recorded which). Sequenced sample: blood. This CDR3 is CSARVDRYQPQHF.